The rows below give T cell receptor beta chains drawn from one sample of a study of blood T cells in healthy people across ages. TCRdb reprocessed the 5' RACE reads with MiXCR, giving one entry per CDR3 protein. This table has around 750,000 distinct CDR3 sequences, roughly 50% appearing once. Source material: blood. All receptors come from a man older than 75 in good health. Both conserved end residues are part of each CDR3. The D gene is left open where the match is weak. Only some rows state a clone size, as once, few, many or a class for expanded clones.

D: -
J: TRBJ2-5
V: TRBV20-1
size: -
length: 14
DNA: TGCAGTGCTAGAGATGCGGGAAGCACGAAGACCCAGTACTTC
CDR3: CSARDAGSTKTQYF

D: TRBD2
J: TRBJ2-1
V: TRBV2
size: -
length: 18
DNA: TGTGCCAGCAGTGGAGGGGGCCTAGCGGGAAGCCGCTACAATGAGCAGTTCTTC
CDR3: CASSGGGLAGSRYNEQFF

D: -
J: TRBJ1-2
V: TRBV27
size: -
length: 14
DNA: TGTGCCAGCAGTCCAAGGGAGACTAACTATGGCTACACCTTC
CDR3: CASSPRETNYGYTF

D: TRBD2
J: TRBJ2-7
V: TRBV29-1
size: -
length: 14
DNA: TGCAGCGTTGAAAGATTAGCGGGAGTCACCGAGCAGTACTTC
CDR3: CSVERLAGVTEQYF

D: -
J: TRBJ2-3
V: TRBV10-2
size: few
length: 11
DNA: TGCGCCAGCGTCAGCACAGATACGCAGTATTTT
CDR3: CASVSTDTQYF

D: -
J: TRBJ2-1
V: TRBV7-9
size: -
length: 13
DNA: TGTGCCAGCAGCTTATCGACTCCCGATGAGCAGTTCTTC
CDR3: CASSLSTPDEQFF

D: TRBD1
J: TRBJ1-2
V: TRBV5-1
size: -
length: 13
DNA: TGCGCCAGCACCCGGGACAGGGGCTATGGCTACACCTTC
CDR3: CASTRDRGYGYTF

D: TRBD1
J: TRBJ1-4
V: TRBV6-6
size: -
length: 17
DNA: TGTGCCAGCAGTTTGGGGACAGGGGATTTCTTTAATGAAAAACTGTTTTTT
CDR3: CASSLGTGDFFNEKLFF

D: -
J: TRBJ2-1
V: TRBV6-2/TRBV6-3
size: few
length: 13
DNA: TGTGCCAGCAGTTCTTTCGTTCTTGGAGAGCAGTTCTTC
CDR3: CASSSFVLGEQFF

D: -
J: TRBJ1-1
V: TRBV6-5
size: few
length: 15
DNA: TGTGCCAGCAGTTACTCGAGGCTGATGAACACTGAAGCTTTCTTT
CDR3: CASSYSRLMNTEAFF

D: -
J: TRBJ1-2
V: TRBV12-3/TRBV12-4
size: -
length: 15
DNA: TGTGCCGGCAGTTTGGCTGGGGGGCCTAACTATGGCTACACCTTC
CDR3: CAGSLAGGPNYGYTF

D: TRBD2
J: TRBJ2-5
V: TRBV20-1
size: -
length: 16
DNA: TGCAGTGCAACCGGGACTAGCGGGAGAGGGGCGGAGACCCAGTACTTC
CDR3: CSATGTSGRGAETQYF

D: -
J: TRBJ1-5
V: TRBV3-1
size: -
length: 16
DNA: TGTGCCAGCAGCCAAGATCCGGTTCTGAGCAATCAGCCCCAGCATTTT
CDR3: CASSQDPVLSNQPQHF

D: -
J: TRBJ2-1
V: TRBV9
size: -
length: 15
DNA: TGTGCCAGCAGCGTAGCTGACGGGCTGCGCAATGAGCAGTTCTTC
CDR3: CASSVADGLRNEQFF

D: TRBD2
J: TRBJ2-7
V: TRBV29-1
size: -
length: 16
DNA: TGCAGCGCTCCCGGGACTAGCGGGAAGTCCTACAATGAGCAGTACTTC
CDR3: CSAPGTSGKSYNEQYF

D: TRBD1
J: TRBJ1-2
V: TRBV29-1
size: -
length: 13
DNA: TGCAGCGTGGGACAGGGCCCTAACTATGGCTACACCTTC
CDR3: CSVGQGPNYGYTF

D: -
J: TRBJ1-4
V: TRBV7-9
size: -
length: 14
DNA: TGTGCCAGCAGCCAAAGACGGAATAATGAAAAACTGTTTTTT
CDR3: CASSQRRNNEKLFF

D: -
J: TRBJ2-7
V: TRBV3-1
size: -
length: 12
DNA: TGTGCCAGCAGCCAGGTGCACTACGAGCAGTACTTC
CDR3: CASSQVHYEQYF

D: -
J: TRBJ2-7
V: TRBV20-1
size: -
length: 12
DNA: TGCAGTGCTAGTTTCGGGCGGGGCGAGCAGTACTTC
CDR3: CSASFGRGEQYF

D: -
J: TRBJ1-1
V: TRBV6-5
size: -
length: 16
DNA: TGTGCCAGCAGTCCCCCAAGGGCCAGGGGGAACACTGAAGCTTTCTTT
CDR3: CASSPPRARGNTEAFF

D: TRBD2
J: TRBJ2-1
V: TRBV5-1
size: -
length: 15
DNA: TGCGCCAGCAGCACGGCGGGAGGGACCTACAATGAGCAGTTCTTC
CDR3: CASSTAGGTYNEQFF

D: -
J: TRBJ2-7
V: TRBV20-1
size: once
length: 14
DNA: TGCAGTGCTAGAAGACGCCGTTACTCCTACGAGCAGTACTTC
CDR3: CSARRRRYSYEQYF

D: -
J: TRBJ1-1
V: TRBV20-1
size: -
length: 14
DNA: TGCAGTGCTAGAGATGGTCGGGGCGACACTGAAGCTTTCTTT
CDR3: CSARDGRGDTEAFF

D: -
J: TRBJ2-5
V: TRBV3-1
size: -
length: 15
DNA: TGTGCCAGCAGTCCTCGTGAGGGGGGCGGCGTTATCCAGTACTTC
CDR3: CASSPREGGGVIQYF

D: TRBD2
J: TRBJ2-5
V: TRBV7-2
size: -
length: 16
DNA: TGTGCCAGCAGCTTAGCGAGCAGCGGGAGGCGAGAGACCCAGTACTTC
CDR3: CASSLASSGRRETQYF

D: TRBD1
J: TRBJ1-1
V: TRBV27
size: -
length: 12
DNA: TGTGCCAGCATCACCACAGGGGGCCCAGCTTTCTTT
CDR3: CASITTGGPAFF

D: -
J: TRBJ2-1
V: TRBV28
size: -
length: 14
DNA: TGTGCCAGCAGTTTAGCGGGGCCGTCTACAGGGCAGTTCTTC
CDR3: CASSLAGPSTGQFF

D: -
J: TRBJ2-1
V: TRBV10-3
size: -
length: 15
DNA: TGTGCCATCAACACAGACCCTCCCGACTACAATGAGCAGTTCTTC
CDR3: CAINTDPPDYNEQFF

D: -
J: TRBJ2-7
V: TRBV29-1
size: few
length: 14
DNA: TGCGGCGCAAAGTCCGGTTCCAGCTCCTACGAGCAGTACTTC
CDR3: CGAKSGSSSYEQYF

D: -
J: TRBJ1-2
V: TRBV12-3/TRBV12-4
size: -
length: 13
DNA: TGTGCCAGCAGACCGTCCGCGGGTTATGGCTACACCTTC
CDR3: CASRPSAGYGYTF

D: TRBD2
J: TRBJ2-7
V: TRBV4-3
size: few
length: 14
DNA: TGCGCCAGCAGCCCACAGCCGGGCGGGAGCGAGCAGTACTTC
CDR3: CASSPQPGGSEQYF

D: TRBD2
J: TRBJ2-1
V: TRBV4-2
size: -
length: 16
DNA: TGTGCCAGCACCCAAGTTCCGCTAGCGGCACTCAATGAGCAGTTCTTC
CDR3: CASTQVPLAALNEQFF

D: TRBD2
J: TRBJ2-1
V: TRBV7-3
size: -
length: 17
DNA: TGTGCCAGCAGCTTAACGATAGCGGGAGGGCCTGGCAATGAGCAGTTCTTC
CDR3: CASSLTIAGGPGNEQFF

D: TRBD1
J: TRBJ2-7
V: TRBV6-2/TRBV6-3
size: once
length: 14
DNA: TGTGCCAGCAGTAAACCGGGACAGTTATACGAGCAGTACTTC
CDR3: CASSKPGQLYEQYF

D: TRBD2
J: TRBJ2-7
V: TRBV29-1
size: few
length: 18
DNA: TGCAGCGTTGCCCCGACTGGCGGGAGTAAAAATTCTCCCTACGAGCAGTACTTC
CDR3: CSVAPTGGSKNSPYEQYF

D: -
J: TRBJ2-5
V: TRBV5-1
size: -
length: 13
DNA: TGCGCCAGCAGCTTGAGGGCATTGGAGACCCAGTACTTC
CDR3: CASSLRALETQYF

D: TRBD2
J: TRBJ2-1
V: TRBV7-3
size: -
length: 13
DNA: TGTGCCAGCGGACTAGCGGGAGCTGGTGAGCAGTTCTTC
CDR3: CASGLAGAGEQFF

D: -
J: TRBJ2-7
V: TRBV20-1
size: -
length: 13
DNA: TGCAGTGCTTACCGGGACTCCCTCTACGAGCAGTACTTC
CDR3: CSAYRDSLYEQYF

D: -
J: TRBJ2-3
V: TRBV7-3
size: few
length: 15
DNA: TGTGCCAGCAGCTTATTTCCCGCGGAGACAGATACGCAGTATTTT
CDR3: CASSLFPAETDTQYF

D: TRBD2
J: TRBJ2-7
V: TRBV5-5
size: -
length: 14
DNA: TGTGCCAGCAGCTTGATGGGAGGGACCGACGAGCAGTACTTC
CDR3: CASSLMGGTDEQYF

D: TRBD1
J: TRBJ2-1
V: TRBV29-1
size: -
length: 13
DNA: TGCAGCGTTGGCCAGGGGGCATCCTACGAGCAGTTCTTC
CDR3: CSVGQGASYEQFF

D: TRBD1
J: TRBJ1-5
V: TRBV28
size: -
length: 17
DNA: TGTGCCAGCAGTTTTTACGCAGGGGGCGAGGGCAATCAGCCCCAGCATTTT
CDR3: CASSFYAGGEGNQPQHF

D: -
J: TRBJ1-2
V: TRBV20-1
size: -
length: 12
DNA: TGCAGTGCTAGGCGGGGGAGGGAAGGCTACACCTTC
CDR3: CSARRGREGYTF

D: TRBD1
J: TRBJ2-1
V: TRBV12-3/TRBV12-4
size: -
length: 14
DNA: TGTGCCAGCAGTTCCGGACAGGGGTCCAATGAGCAGTTCTTC
CDR3: CASSSGQGSNEQFF

D: -
J: TRBJ1-2
V: TRBV12-5
size: -
length: 14
DNA: TGTGCTAGTGGCTGGGCGGGGGGAATCTATGGCTACACCTTC
CDR3: CASGWAGGIYGYTF

D: TRBD2
J: TRBJ2-1
V: TRBV20-1
size: -
length: 14
DNA: TGCAGTGCTAGAGGTCTAGCGGGAGATGCTGAGCAGTTCTTC
CDR3: CSARGLAGDAEQFF

D: -
J: TRBJ2-1
V: TRBV27
size: few
length: 12
DNA: TGTGCCAGCAAGTCAGCCTACAATGAGCAGTTCTTC
CDR3: CASKSAYNEQFF

D: -
J: TRBJ1-5
V: TRBV27
size: -
length: 15
DNA: TGTGCCAGCGCCGCCCCAGAGGCTTGGAATCAGCCCCAGCATTTT
CDR3: CASAAPEAWNQPQHF

D: -
J: TRBJ1-5
V: TRBV20-1
size: -
length: 15
DNA: TGCAGTGCTAGAGATCCCCAGGGCCAGGGTCAGCCCCAGCATTTT
CDR3: CSARDPQGQGQPQHF